The 2 T cell receptor beta chains reported below all come from one sample, sequenced in a study of cytomegalovirus exposure and HLA in healthy donors. The primer mix had 60 Vbeta and 13 Jbeta primers. TCRdb's table, derived via immunoSEQ multiplex PCR, lists solely in-frame clones and lacks some. The sample contains 150,000 or so clones, approximately 88% of which appear only once. Sequenced input: PBMCs. The receptors derive from a boy between 2 and 10 years old in good health and CMV-seronegative.

In the case of this clone: Distinct nucleotide sequences in the sample also encode this CDR3. CDR3 coding DNA: TGCGCCAGCAGCTCCGGACAGGGTGCCTACAATGAGCAGTTCTTC. It yields the protein CASSSGQGAYNEQFF. The chain employs TRBV5-1 and TRBJ2-1; 8 bases are shared with TRBD1. V lost 3 bases and J lost 2; bases outside the gene matches: 4. Looked up from germline, CDR1 is SGHRS and CDR2 is YFSETQ. This CDR3 is 15 amino acids long.

The chain carries TRBV6-5 and TRBJ2-3; D remains ambiguous. Trimming pared 2 bases from V and 5 bases from J, leaving 8 bases between. Per germline, CDR1 MNHEY and CDR2 SVGAGI. The CDR3 spans 13 residues. The CDR3 here is CASSYLEGDTQYF. CDR3 bases: TGTGCCAGCAGTTACCTAGAAGGAGATACGCAGTATTTT.